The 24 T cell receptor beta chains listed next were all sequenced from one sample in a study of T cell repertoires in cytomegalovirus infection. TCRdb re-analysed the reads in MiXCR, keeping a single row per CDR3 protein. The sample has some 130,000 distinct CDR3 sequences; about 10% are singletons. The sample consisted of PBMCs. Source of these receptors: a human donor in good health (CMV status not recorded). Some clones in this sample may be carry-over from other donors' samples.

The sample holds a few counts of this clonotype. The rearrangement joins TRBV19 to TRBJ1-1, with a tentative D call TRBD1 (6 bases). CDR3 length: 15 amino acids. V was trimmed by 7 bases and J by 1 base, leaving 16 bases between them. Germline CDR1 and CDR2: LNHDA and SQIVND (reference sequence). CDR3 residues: CASTLSGTQNTEAFF. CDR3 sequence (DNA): TGTGCCAGTACCCTAAGCGGGACACAGAACACTGAAGCTTTCTTT.

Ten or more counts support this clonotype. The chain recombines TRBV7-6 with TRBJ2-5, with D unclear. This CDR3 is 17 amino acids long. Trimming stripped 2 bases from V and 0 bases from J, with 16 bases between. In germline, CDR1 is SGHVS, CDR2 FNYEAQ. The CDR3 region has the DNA TGTGCCAGCAGCTTACGGGCAGCTGGACCGTACCAAGAGACCCAGTACTTC. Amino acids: CASSLRAAGPYQETQYF.

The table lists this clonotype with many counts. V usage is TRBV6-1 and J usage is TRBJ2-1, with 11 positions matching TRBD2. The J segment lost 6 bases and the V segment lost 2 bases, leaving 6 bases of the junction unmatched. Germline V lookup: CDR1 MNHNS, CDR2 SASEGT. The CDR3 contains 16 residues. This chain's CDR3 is CASSESPLAGANEQFF. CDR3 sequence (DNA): TGTGCCAGCAGTGAATCCCCACTAGCGGGAGCCAATGAGCAGTTCTTC.

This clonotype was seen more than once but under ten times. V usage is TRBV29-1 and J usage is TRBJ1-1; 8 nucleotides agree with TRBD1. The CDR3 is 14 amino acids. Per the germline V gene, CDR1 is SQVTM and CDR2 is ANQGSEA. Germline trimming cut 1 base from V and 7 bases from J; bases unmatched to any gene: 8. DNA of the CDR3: TGCAGCGTTGAAGGGCAGGGGGCCGGGGTTGAAGCTTTCTTT. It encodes CSVEGQGAGVEAFF. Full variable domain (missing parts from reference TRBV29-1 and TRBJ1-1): SAVISQKPSRDICQRGTSLTIQCQVDSQVTMMFWYRQQPGQSLTLIATANQGSEATYESGFVIDKFPISRPNLTFSTLTVSNMSPEDSSIYLCSVEGQGAGVEAFFGQGTRLTVV.

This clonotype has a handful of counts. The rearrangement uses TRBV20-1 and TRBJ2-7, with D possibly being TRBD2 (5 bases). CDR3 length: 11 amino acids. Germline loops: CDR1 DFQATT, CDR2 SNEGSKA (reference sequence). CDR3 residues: CSSRRDYEQYF. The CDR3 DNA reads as TGCAGCAGCCGACGGGACTACGAGCAGTACTTC.

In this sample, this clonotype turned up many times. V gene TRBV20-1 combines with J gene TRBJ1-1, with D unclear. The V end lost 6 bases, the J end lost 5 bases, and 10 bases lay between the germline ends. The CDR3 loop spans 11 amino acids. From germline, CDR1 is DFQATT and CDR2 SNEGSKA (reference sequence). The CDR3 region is CSARPGTEAFF. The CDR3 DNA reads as TGCAGTGCCCGTCCGGGGACTGAAGCTTTCTTT.

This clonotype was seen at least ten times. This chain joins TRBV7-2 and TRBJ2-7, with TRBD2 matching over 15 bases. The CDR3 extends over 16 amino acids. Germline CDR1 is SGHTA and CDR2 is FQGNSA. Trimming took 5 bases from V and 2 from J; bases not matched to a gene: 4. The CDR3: CASSPGTSGGTYEQYF. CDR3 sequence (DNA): TGTGCCAGCAGCCCAGGGACTAGCGGGGGGACCTACGAGCAGTACTTC.

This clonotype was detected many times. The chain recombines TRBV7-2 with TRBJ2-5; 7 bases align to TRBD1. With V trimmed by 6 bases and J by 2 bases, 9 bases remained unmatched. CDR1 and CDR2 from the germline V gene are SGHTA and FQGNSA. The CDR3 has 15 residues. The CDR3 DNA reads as TGTGCCAGCAGACGAACCGGGACAGCGCAAGAGACCCAGTACTTC. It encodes CASRRTGTAQETQYF.

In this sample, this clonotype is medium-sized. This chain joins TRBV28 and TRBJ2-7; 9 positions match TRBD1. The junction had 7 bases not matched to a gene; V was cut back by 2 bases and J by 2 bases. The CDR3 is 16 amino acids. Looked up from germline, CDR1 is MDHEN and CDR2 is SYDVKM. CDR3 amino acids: CASSLPGTGMPYEQYF. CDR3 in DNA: TGTGCCAGCAGTTTACCCGGGACAGGGATGCCCTACGAGCAGTACTTC.

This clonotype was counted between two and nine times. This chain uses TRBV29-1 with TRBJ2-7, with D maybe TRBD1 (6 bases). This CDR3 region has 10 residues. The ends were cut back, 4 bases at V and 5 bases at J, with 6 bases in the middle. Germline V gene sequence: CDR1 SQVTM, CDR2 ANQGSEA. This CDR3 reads CSVAGDEQYF. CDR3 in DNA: TGCAGCGTTGCAGGGGACGAGCAGTACTTC.

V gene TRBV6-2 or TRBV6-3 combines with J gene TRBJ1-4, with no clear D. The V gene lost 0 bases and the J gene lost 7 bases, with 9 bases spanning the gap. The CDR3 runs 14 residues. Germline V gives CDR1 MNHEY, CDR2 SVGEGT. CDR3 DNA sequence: TGTGCCAGCAGTTACTCTTGGAGACCTGAAAAACTGTTTTTT. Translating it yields CASSYSWRPEKLFF.

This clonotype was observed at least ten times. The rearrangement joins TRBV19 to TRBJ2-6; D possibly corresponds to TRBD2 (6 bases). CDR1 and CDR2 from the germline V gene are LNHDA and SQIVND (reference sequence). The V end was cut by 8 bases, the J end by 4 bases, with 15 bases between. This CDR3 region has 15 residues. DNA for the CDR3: TGTGCCAGTGGATGGGGAGGCGCAGGGGCCAACGTCCTGACTTTC. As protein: CASGWGGAGANVLTF.

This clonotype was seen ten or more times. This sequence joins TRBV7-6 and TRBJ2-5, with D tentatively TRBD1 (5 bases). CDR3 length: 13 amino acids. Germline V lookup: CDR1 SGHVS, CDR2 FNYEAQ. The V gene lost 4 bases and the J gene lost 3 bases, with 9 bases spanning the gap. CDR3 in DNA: TGTGCCAGCAGCTCCGACAGTAAAGAGACCCAGTACTTC. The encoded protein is CASSSDSKETQYF.

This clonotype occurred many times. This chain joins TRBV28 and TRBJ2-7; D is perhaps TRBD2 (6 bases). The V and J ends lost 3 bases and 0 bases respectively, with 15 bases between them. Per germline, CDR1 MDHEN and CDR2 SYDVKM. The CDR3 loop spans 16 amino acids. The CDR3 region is CASSLVLAVLSYEQYF. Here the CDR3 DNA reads TGTGCCAGCAGTTTGGTATTAGCGGTGCTCTCCTACGAGCAGTACTTC.

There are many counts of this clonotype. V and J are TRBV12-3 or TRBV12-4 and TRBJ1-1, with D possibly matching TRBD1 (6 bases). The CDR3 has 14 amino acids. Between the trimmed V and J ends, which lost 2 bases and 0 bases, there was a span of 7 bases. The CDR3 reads CASSLRDMNTEAFF. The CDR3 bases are TGTGCCAGCAGTTTAAGGGACATGAACACTGAAGCTTTCTTT.

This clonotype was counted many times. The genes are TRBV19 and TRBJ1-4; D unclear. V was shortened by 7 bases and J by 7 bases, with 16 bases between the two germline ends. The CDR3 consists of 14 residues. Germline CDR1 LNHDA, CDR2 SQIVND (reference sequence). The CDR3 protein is CASTLEARREKLFF. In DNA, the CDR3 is TGTGCCAGTACCCTAGAAGCTCGGCGTGAAAAACTGTTTTTT.

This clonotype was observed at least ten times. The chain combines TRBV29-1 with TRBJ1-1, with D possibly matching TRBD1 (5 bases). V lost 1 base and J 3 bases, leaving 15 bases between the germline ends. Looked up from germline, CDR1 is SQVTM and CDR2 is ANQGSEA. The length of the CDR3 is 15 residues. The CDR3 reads CSVEGPLGVHTEAFF. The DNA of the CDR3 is TGCAGCGTTGAAGGTCCCTTGGGGGTACACACTGAAGCTTTCTTT.

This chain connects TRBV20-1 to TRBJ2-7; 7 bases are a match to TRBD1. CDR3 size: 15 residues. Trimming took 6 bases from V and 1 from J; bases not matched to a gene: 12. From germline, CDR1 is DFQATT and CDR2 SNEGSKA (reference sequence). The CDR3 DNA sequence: TGCAGTGCCCCCCAGAGGACAGGTAAATCCTACGAGCAGTACTTC. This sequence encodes CSAPQRTGKSYEQYF.

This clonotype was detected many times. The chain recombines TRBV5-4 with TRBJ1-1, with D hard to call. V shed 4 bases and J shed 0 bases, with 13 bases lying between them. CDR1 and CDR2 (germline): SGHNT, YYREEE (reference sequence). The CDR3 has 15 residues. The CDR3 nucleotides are TGTGCCAGCAGCCCCCCGGGGAAAATGAACACTGAAGCTTTCTTT. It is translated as CASSPPGKMNTEAFF.

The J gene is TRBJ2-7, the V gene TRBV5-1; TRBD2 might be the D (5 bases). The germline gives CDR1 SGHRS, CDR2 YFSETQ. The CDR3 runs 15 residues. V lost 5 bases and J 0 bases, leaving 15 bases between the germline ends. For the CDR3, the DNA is TGCGCCAGCAGACCGGAGGTGTTTTCCTCCTACGAGCAGTACTTC. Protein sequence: CASRPEVFSSYEQYF.

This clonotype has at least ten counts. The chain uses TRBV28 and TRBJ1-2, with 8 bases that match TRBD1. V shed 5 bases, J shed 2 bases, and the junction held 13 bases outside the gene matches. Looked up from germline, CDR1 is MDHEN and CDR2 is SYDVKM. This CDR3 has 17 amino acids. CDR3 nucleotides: TGTGCCAGCAGTCCCGCGGGAAGGACAGGGTCGAACTATGGCTACACCTTC. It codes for CASSPAGRTGSNYGYTF.

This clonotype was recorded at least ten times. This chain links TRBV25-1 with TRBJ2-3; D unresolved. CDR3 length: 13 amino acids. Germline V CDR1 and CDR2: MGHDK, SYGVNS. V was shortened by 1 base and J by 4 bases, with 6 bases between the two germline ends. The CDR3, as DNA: TGTGCCAGCAGTGAATTCCCGGCAGATACGCAGTATTTT. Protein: CASSEFPADTQYF.

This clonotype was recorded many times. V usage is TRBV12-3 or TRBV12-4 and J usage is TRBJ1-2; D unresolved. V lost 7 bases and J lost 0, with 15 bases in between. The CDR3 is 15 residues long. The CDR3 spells CASIPGVGANYGYTF. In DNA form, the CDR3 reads TGTGCCAGCATCCCGGGTGTTGGTGCTAACTATGGCTACACCTTC.

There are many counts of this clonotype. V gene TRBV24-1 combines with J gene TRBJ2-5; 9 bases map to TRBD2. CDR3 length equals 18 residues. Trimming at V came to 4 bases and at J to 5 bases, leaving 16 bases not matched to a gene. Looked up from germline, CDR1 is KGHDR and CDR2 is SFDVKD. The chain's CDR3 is CATSDPSPAAGGQETQYF. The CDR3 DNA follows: TGTGCCACCAGTGACCCATCTCCAGCTGCGGGGGGGCAGGAGACCCAGTACTTC.